This T cell receptor beta chain originates from a study of cytomegalovirus exposure and HLA in healthy donors. Both 60 Vbeta primers and 13 Jbeta primers went into the PCR. Here immunoSEQ multiplex PCR was the method, and the copy in TCRdb shows in-frame clones only, minus some. This sample has under 150,000 clones, with about 78% found just once. Broader study findings: Most observed TCR sequences were rare, whereas some public TCRs were detected in many donors.

Worth noting for this clone: Its antigen remains unknown.

With 5 bases removed from V and 6 bases from J, the gap between germline ends came to 10 bases. Germline CDR1 MNHNS, CDR2 SASEGT. This CDR3 has 12 amino acids. The chain uses TRBV6-1 and TRBJ1-1; D may be TRBD1 (6 bases). This clonotype was sampled from a human donor in good health. Sequenced material: PBMCs. CDR3 DNA: TGTGCCAGCAGTCTCCAGGGGCCTGAAGCTTTCTTT. Translating gives CASSLQGPEAFF.